The 20 T cell receptor beta chains given below trace back to one sample, sequenced in a study of T cell changes during pregnancy in multiple sclerosis. Clones were read by immunoSEQ multiplex PCR, and TCRdb kept only the in-frame ones, dropping some. The sample lists tens of thousands of clones; about 88% were seen once. Sequences were derived from CD4+ T cells from peripheral blood mononuclear cells, sampled in the first trimester of pregnancy. These receptors all stem from a female donor with multiple sclerosis, enrolled in a pregnancy study.

DNA for the CDR3: TGTGCCAGCAGCTCTCTGGGGGCCGAGCCCCGATCCGAGCAGTACTTC. Protein: CASSSLGAEPRSEQYF. The genes are TRBV27 and TRBJ2-7, with D possibly matching TRBD1 (6 bases). The V end lost 6 bases, the J end lost 6 bases, and 24 bases lay between the germline ends. Looked up from germline, CDR1 is MNHEY and CDR2 is SMNVEV (reference sequence). This CDR3 is built from 16 residues.

This chain uses TRBV4-3 with TRBJ1-1, with D hard to call. Germline V gives CDR1 LGHNA, CDR2 YSLEER. V was shortened by 0 bases and J by 0 bases, with 11 bases between the two germline ends. CDR3 length: 16 residues. In DNA form, the CDR3 reads TGCGCCAGCAGCCAAGATATAAGAGCTCTGAACACTGAAGCTTTCTTT. Protein product: CASSQDIRALNTEAFF.

V is TRBV28 and J is TRBJ2-3, with D tentatively TRBD2 (7 bases). Trimming cost V 7 bases and J 6 bases, with 20 bases left between them. The germline V gene encodes CDR1 MDHEN and CDR2 SYDVKM. The CDR3 runs to 15 residues. CDR3 loop: CASTTRGLGGDTQYF. Written as DNA, the CDR3 is TGTGCCAGCACCACCCGCGGACTAGGGGGGGATACGCAGTATTTT.

This rearrangement joins TRBV6-4 to TRBJ2-3; 15 nucleotides align to TRBD2. V lost 9 bases, J lost 6 bases, and 4 bases stayed unmatched. Germline CDR1 MRHNA, CDR2 SNTAGT. The CDR3 is 14 amino acids. CDR3 sequence: CARVGTSGRDTQYF. The CDR3 region has the DNA TGTGCCAGAGTCGGGACTAGCGGGAGGGATACGCAGTATTTT.

This clone was counted once. The chain carries TRBV7-8 and TRBJ1-3; D unresolved. V lost 5 bases, J lost 0 bases, and 14 bases lay in between. The CDR3 is made up of 16 amino acids. In germline, CDR1 is SGHVS, CDR2 FQNEAQ. Here the CDR3 reads CASSPRPQRSGNTIYF. CDR3 DNA: TGTGCCAGCAGCCCCAGGCCCCAACGCTCTGGAAACACCATATATTTT.

J is TRBJ1-1 and V is TRBV5-1; possibly TRBD1 for D (5 bases). The CDR3 consists of 13 residues. V lost 4 bases and J lost 4, with 11 bases in between. Germline CDR1 is SGHRS and CDR2 is YFSETQ. The CDR3 DNA reads as TGCGCCAGCAGCACACAGGCTGCCACTGAAGCTTTCTTT. As protein: CASSTQAATEAFF.

This chain uses TRBV4-1 with TRBJ2-7; a possible D gene is TRBD1 (5 bases). From germline, CDR1 is MGHRA and CDR2 YSYEKL. The CDR3 extends over 17 amino acids. V was pared by 0 bases and J by 3 bases, with 18 bases between. CDR3 sequence (DNA): TGCGCCAGCAGCCAAGATACGGCAGGGCTCCCCTTCTACGAGCAGTACTTC. Amino acids: CASSQDTAGLPFYEQYF.

V and J are TRBV10-1 and TRBJ2-7; D is possibly TRBD1 (6 bases). The germline V gene has CDR1 WNHNN and CDR2 SYGVQD (reference sequence). CDR3 length: 12 amino acids. Between the trimmed V and J ends, which lost 4 bases and 2 bases, there was a span of 6 bases. The CDR3 DNA reads TGCGCCAGCAGTGGGGACACCTACGAGCAGTACTTC. Protein product: CASSGDTYEQYF.

This sequence joins TRBV6-5 and TRBJ1-1; 7 bases are shared with TRBD1. With V trimmed by 10 bases and J by 8 bases, 13 bases remained unmatched. Germline values: CDR1 MNHEY, CDR2 SVGAGI. This CDR3 is 13 amino acids long. DNA of the CDR3: TGTGCCACCCGACAGGGTGTCTTAGTCGAAGCTTTCTTT. This encodes CATRQGVLVEAFF.

This chain joins TRBV19 and TRBJ1-4; D perhaps matches TRBD1 (5 bases). V was cut by 4 bases and J by 3 bases, with 9 bases left in between. This CDR3 is 14 amino acids long. Germline lookup yields CDR1 LNHDA and CDR2 SQIVND (reference sequence). The chain's CDR3 is CASSRGDSNEKLFF. CDR3 in DNA: TGTGCCAGTAGTAGGGGGGATTCTAATGAAAAACTGTTTTTT. Full variable domain (missing parts from reference TRBV19 and TRBJ1-4): DGGITQSPKYLFRKEGQNVTLSCEQNLNHDAMYWYRQDPGQGLRLIYYSQIVNDFQKGDIAEGYSVSREKKESFPLTVTSAQKNPTAFYLCASSRGDSNEKLFFGSGTQLSVL.

The chain joins TRBV5-3 to TRBJ2-1, with D unclear. TRBV5-3 is placed among ORFs of uncertain function. Trimming cost V 2 bases and J 8 bases, with 11 bases left between them. The CDR3 contains 13 residues. This chain's CDR3 is CARSLLTRDEQFF. For the CDR3, the DNA is TGTGCCAGAAGCTTACTTACGCGTGATGAGCAGTTCTTC.

J is TRBJ2-7 and V is TRBV30, with TRBD2 matching over 10 bases. Germline V gene sequence: CDR1 GTSNPN, CDR2 SVGIG (reference sequence). The ends lost 4 bases at V and 3 bases at J; junction bases unmatched: 9. This CDR3 has 15 residues. The CDR3: CAWMGTSVSYYEQYF. The CDR3 nucleotides are TGTGCCTGGATGGGGACTAGCGTCTCGTACTACGAGCAGTACTTC.

In this sample, this clone turned up once. The chain has TRBV7-2 and TRBJ2-5, with TRBD1 as a possible D gene (5 bases). Trimming removed 2 bases from V and 1 base from J, with 20 bases in between. Germline loops: CDR1 SGHTA, CDR2 FQGNSA. This CDR3 spans 18 amino acids. The CDR3 is CASSLIAGRVKRQETQYF. The CDR3 coding sequence is TGTGCCAGCAGCTTAATTGCAGGCAGGGTTAAACGCCAAGAGACCCAGTACTTC.

The V and J genes are TRBV5-4 and TRBJ1-2; D is ambiguous. The CDR3 runs to 16 residues. From germline, CDR1 is SGHNT and CDR2 YYREEE (reference sequence). Trimming took 7 bases from V and 4 from J, leaving 23 bases between them. Here the CDR3 reads CASGSTKDPRAYGYTF. The CDR3 DNA is TGTGCCAGCGGATCTACAAAGGACCCGAGGGCCTATGGCTACACCTTC.

V usage is TRBV7-9 and J usage is TRBJ2-5; 9 positions agree with TRBD2. V shed 2 bases, J shed 5 bases, and the junction held 6 bases outside the gene matches. Germline V gene sequence: CDR1 SEHNR, CDR2 FQNEAQ (reference sequence). The CDR3 totals 15 residues. CDR3 nucleotide sequence: TGTGCCAGCAGCTTACTAGCGGGACCGCGGGAGACCCAGTACTTC. As protein: CASSLLAGPRETQYF.

The chain is built from TRBV5-1 and TRBJ2-7; possible D gene TRBD2, 6 bases. CDR1 is SGHRS, CDR2 YFSETQ, per germline. The CDR3 has 15 residues. Trimming left V 0 bases short and J 5 bases short, with 15 bases between. CDR3 DNA sequence: TGCGCCAGCAGCTTGGACCGGGAGCCCCCTGACGAGCAGTACTTC. Encoded protein: CASSLDREPPDEQYF.

The genes are TRBV19 and TRBJ1-4, with 7 bases identical to TRBD1. The germline V gene has CDR1 LNHDA and CDR2 SQIVND (reference sequence). The junction had 6 bases not matched to a gene; V was cut back by 1 base and J by 7 bases. The CDR3 consists of 15 residues. This CDR3 reads CASSIAATGFEKLFF. CDR3 sequence (DNA): TGTGCCAGTAGTATAGCGGCGACAGGGTTTGAAAAACTGTTTTTT.

The CDR3 reads CAISVGLAGDTQYF. The CDR3 DNA sequence: TGTGCCATCAGTGTGGGACTAGCAGGAGATACGCAGTATTTT. V and J are TRBV10-3 and TRBJ2-3; 9 nucleotides align to TRBD2. With 4 bases clipped from V and 5 bases from J, the junction kept 4 bases outside the gene matches. The CDR3 runs to 14 residues. Germline values: CDR1 ENHRY, CDR2 SYGVKD.

The DNA of the CDR3 is TGTGCCTGGACCCGCGGGACAGGCTCCCAAGAGACCCAGTACTTC. Amino acids: CAWTRGTGSQETQYF. This chain uses TRBV30 with TRBJ2-5, with TRBD1 identical over 8 bases. This CDR3 spans 15 amino acids. With V trimmed by 4 bases and J by 1 base, 8 bases remained unmatched. From germline, CDR1 is GTSNPN and CDR2 SVGIG (reference sequence).

The chain employs TRBV7-9 and TRBJ2-7, with TRBD2 as a possible D gene (6 bases). The CDR3 spans 15 residues. The germline V gene has CDR1 SEHNR and CDR2 FQNEAQ (reference sequence). Trimming left V 4 bases short and J 1 base short, with 14 bases between. For the CDR3, the DNA is TGTGCCAGCAGCTCCGGGACTTACGGTTCCTACGAGCAGTACTTC. Translating gives CASSSGTYGSYEQYF.